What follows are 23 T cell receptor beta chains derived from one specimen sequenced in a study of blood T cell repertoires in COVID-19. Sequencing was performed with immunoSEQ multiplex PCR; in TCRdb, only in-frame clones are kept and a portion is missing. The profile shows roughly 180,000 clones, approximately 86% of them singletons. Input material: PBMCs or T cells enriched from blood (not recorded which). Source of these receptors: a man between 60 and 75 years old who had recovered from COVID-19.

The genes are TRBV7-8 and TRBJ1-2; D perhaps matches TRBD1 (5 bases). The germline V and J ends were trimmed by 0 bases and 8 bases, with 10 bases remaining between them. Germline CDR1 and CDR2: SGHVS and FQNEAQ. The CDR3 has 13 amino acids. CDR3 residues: CASSLAGAGGYTF. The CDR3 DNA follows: TGTGCCAGCAGCTTAGCAGGGGCAGGGGGCTACACCTTC.

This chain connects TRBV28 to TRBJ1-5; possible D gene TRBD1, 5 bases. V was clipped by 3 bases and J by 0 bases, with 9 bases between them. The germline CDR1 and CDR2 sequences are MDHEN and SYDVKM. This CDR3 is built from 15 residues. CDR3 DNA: TGTGCCAGCAGTTTGTTGCAGGGTAGCAATCAGCCCCAGCATTTT. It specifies CASSLLQGSNQPQHF.

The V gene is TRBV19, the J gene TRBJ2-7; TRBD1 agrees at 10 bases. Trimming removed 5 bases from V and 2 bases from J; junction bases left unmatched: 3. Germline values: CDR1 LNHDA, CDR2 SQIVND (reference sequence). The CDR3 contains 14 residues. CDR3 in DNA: TGTGCCAGTAGTCGTGGGACAGGGGCCTACGAGCAGTACTTC. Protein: CASSRGTGAYEQYF.

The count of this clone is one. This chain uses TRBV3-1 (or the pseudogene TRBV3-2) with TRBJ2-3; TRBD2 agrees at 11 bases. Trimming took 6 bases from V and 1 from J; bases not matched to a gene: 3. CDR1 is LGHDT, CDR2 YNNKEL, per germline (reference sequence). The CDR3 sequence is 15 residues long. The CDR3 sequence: CASRIAGGGTDTQYF. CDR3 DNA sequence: TGTGCCAGCAGAATAGCGGGGGGGGGCACAGATACGCAGTATTTT.

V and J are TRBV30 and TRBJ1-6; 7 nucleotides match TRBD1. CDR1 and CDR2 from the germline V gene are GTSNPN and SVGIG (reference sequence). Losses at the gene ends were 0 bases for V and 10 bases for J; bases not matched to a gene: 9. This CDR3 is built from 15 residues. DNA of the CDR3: TGTGCCTGGAGTGTCCTACGACAGGGTGGATCACCCCTCCACTTT. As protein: CAWSVLRQGGSPLHF.

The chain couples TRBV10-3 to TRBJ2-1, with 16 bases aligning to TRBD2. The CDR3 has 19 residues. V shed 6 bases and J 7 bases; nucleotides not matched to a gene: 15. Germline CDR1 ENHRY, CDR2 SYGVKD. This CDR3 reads CAISGGLAGGPLSVNEQFF. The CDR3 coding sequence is TGTGCCATCAGCGGGGGACTAGCGGGAGGGCCTCTTTCCGTTAATGAGCAGTTCTTC.

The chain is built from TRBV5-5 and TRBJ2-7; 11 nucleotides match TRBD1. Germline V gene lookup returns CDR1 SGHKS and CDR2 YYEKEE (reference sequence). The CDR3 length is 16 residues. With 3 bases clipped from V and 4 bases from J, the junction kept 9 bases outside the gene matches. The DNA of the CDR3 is TGTGCCAGCAGCTATACCGGGACAGGGGGGATATACGAGCAGTACTTC. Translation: CASSYTGTGGIYEQYF.

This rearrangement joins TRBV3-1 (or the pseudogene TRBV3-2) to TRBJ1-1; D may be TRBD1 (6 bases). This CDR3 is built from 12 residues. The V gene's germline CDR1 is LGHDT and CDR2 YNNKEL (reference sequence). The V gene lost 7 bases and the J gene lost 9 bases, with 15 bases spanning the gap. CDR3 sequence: CASTMQQGQAFF. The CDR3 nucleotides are TGTGCCAGCACCATGCAGCAGGGGCAAGCTTTCTTT.

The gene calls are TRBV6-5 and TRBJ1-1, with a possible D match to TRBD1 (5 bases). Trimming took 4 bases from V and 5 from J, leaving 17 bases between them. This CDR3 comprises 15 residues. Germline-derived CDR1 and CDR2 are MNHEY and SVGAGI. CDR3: CASSSPTGRATEAFF. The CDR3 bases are TGTGCCAGCAGTTCCCCCACGGGCAGGGCGACTGAAGCTTTCTTT.

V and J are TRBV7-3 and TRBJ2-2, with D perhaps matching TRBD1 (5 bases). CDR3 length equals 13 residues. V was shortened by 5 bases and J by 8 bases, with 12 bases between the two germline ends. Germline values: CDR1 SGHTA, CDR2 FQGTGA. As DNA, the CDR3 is TGTGCCAGCAGCCTTCGGCCAGGGGGGGAGCTGTTTTTT. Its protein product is CASSLRPGGELFF.

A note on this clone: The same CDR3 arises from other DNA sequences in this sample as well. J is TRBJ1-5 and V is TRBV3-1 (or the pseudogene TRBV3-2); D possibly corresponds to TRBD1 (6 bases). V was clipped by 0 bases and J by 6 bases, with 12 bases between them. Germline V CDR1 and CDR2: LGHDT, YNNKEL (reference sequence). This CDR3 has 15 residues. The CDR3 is CASSQDAGGGQPQHF. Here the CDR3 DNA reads TGTGCCAGCAGCCAAGATGCGGGAGGGGGTCAGCCCCAGCATTTT.

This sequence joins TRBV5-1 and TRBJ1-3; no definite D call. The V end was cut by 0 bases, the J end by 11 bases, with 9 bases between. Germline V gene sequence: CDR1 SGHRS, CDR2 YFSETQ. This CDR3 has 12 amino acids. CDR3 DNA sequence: TGCGCCAGCAGCTTGGCTGAGGGCTCCATATATTTT. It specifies CASSLAEGSIYF.

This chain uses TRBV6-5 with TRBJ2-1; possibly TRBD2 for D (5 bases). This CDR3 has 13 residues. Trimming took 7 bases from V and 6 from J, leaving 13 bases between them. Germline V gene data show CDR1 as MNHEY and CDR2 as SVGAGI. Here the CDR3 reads CASMLAGLNEQFF. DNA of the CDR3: TGTGCCAGCATGCTAGCAGGTCTCAATGAGCAGTTCTTC.

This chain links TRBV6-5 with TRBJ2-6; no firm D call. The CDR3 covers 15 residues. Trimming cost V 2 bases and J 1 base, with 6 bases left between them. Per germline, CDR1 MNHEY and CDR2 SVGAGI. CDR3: CASSYLSSGANVLTF. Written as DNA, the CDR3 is TGTGCCAGCAGTTACCTATCTTCTGGGGCCAACGTCCTGACTTTC.

The CDR3 coding sequence is TGTGCCAGCAGCTCCGACAGGGCGAGCTCTGGAAACACCATATATTTT. It is translated as CASSSDRASSGNTIYF. The gene calls are TRBV7-9 and TRBJ1-3, with 7 bases matching TRBD1. Germline V gene lookup returns CDR1 SEHNR and CDR2 FQNEAQ (reference sequence). This CDR3 is 16 amino acids long. After removal of 4 bases from V and 0 bases from J, the junction contained 6 bases not matched to a gene.

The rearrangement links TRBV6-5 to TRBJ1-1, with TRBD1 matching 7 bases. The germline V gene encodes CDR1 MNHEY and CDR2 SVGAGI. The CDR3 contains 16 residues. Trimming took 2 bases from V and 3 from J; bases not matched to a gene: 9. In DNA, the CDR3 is TGTGCCAGCAGTTACACAAGGGACAGTGGGGACACTGAAGCTTTCTTT. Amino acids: CASSYTRDSGDTEAFF.

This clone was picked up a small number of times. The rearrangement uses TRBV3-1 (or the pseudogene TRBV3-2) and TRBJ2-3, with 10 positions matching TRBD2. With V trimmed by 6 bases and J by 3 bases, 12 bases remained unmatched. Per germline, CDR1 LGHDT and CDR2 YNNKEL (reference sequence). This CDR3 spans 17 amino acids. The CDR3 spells CASSRSKSGGATDTQYF. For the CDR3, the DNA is TGTGCCAGCAGTCGATCCAAAAGCGGGGGGGCAACAGATACGCAGTATTTT.

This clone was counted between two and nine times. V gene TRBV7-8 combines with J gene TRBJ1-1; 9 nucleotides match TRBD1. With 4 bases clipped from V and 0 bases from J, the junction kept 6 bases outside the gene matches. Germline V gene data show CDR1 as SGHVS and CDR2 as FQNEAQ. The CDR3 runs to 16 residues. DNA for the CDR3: TGTGCCAGCAGCTCTTGGGGGACAGGGATGAACACTGAAGCTTTCTTT. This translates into CASSSWGTGMNTEAFF.

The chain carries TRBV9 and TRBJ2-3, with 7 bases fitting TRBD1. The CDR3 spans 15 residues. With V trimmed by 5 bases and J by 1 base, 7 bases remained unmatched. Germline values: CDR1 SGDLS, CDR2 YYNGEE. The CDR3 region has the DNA TGTGCCAGCAGTTCAGCCGGGACAGGCACAGATACGCAGTATTTT. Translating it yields CASSSAGTGTDTQYF.

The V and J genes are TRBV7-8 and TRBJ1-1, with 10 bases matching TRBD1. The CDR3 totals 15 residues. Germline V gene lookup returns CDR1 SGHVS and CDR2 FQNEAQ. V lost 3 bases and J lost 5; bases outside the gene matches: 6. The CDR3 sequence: CASSFGTGEYTEAFF. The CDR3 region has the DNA TGTGCCAGCAGCTTCGGGACAGGGGAATATACTGAAGCTTTCTTT.

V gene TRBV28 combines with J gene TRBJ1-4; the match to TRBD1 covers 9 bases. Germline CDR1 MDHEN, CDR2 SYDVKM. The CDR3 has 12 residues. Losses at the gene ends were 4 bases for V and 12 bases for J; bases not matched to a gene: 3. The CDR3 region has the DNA TGTGCCAGCAGTTCCCGGGACAGGGAACTGTTTTTT. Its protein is CASSSRDRELFF. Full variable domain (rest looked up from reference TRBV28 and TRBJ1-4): DVKVTQSSRYLVKRTGEKVFLECVQDMDHENMFWYRQDPGLGLRLIYFSYDVKMKEKGDIPEGYSVSREKKERFSLILESASTNQTSMYLCASSSRDRELFFGSGTQLSVL.

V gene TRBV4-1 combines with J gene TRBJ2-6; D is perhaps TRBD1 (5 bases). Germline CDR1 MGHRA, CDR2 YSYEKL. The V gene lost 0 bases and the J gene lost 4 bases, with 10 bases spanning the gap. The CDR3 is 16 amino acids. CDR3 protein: CASSQDQGSGANVLTF. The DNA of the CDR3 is TGCGCCAGCAGCCAAGACCAGGGATCCGGGGCCAACGTCCTGACTTTC.

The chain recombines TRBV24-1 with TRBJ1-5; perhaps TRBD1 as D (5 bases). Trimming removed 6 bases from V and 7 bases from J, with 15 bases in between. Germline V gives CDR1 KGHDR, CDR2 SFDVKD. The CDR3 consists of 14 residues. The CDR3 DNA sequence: TGTGCCACCAGTTCAGCGGGGGACTACCAGCCCCAGCATTTT. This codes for CATSSAGDYQPQHF.